This T cell receptor (beta chain) was captured by sequencing in a study of read filtering for tumor transcriptome and immune sequencing (dated by TCRdb to 2018 to 2020). Regarding the study in general: The cohort was composed of 16 to 20 male and some 15 female patients, with a mean age of 65.9 years and an age range of roughly 45 to 85. Under revised international staging, roughly eight patients fell into R-ISS I, 15 to 20 into R-ISS II and over five into R-ISS III. After DNase treatment, whole-transcriptome libraries were prepared using the TruSeq RNA Access Library Prep Kit. Per sample, about 4.05 to 11 million TCR-region mapped reads were obtained with IR-seq, compared with only roughly 80 to 1273 with RNA-seq. The study compared TCR repertoires from targeted immune repertoire sequencing and bulk whole-transcriptome sequencing run on the same bone marrow samples. One main goal was a read-filtering strategy for immune repertoire data, in particular deciding whether clonotypes backed by only one read should be removed.

Concerning this clonotype: Its antigen specificity is not known. This may arise from a read error, as a much more abundant clone is one base away.

Bone marrow was sampled from every patient at the time of active disease. Isolation of bone marrow mononuclear cells was performed by Ficoll-Hypaque density gradient centrifugation. Myeloma plasma cells were removed and CD138-negative cells were obtained by negative selection following labeling with CD138 magnetic microbeads on a MACS separator. Flow cytometry on an Attune NxT with CD138 antibodies was used to check the purity of the isolated cells. Total RNA was extracted with TRIzol reagent and quantified with a NanoDrop spectrophotometer. Paired RNA-seq and IR-seq were performed on the CD138-negative bone marrow sample of each patient. General findings and caveats noted by the study authors: Single-read clonotypes made up roughly four fifths of clonotypes but roughly 3.5% of total reads in IR-seq, and over 60% of clonotypes and approximately 45% of reads in RNA-seq. The correlation between IR-seq and RNA-seq shared clonotype proportions was increased by removal of single-read clonotypes. Compared with RNA-seq, IR-seq captured clonotypes at much greater depth and more reliably, and a smaller IR-seq throughput was enough to identify most of the shared clonotypes. The sorted CD138-negative fraction was composed of a mixed bone marrow immune population rather than of purified T cells.

The germline V gene (reference sequence) gives CDR1 as GTSNPN and CDR2 as SVGIG. The CDR3 runs 13 amino acids, cysteine and phenylalanine included. Just CDR3 DNA is preserved here, 39 bases in frame from base 1. TCR libraries were built from roughly 440 ng RNA with the Immunoverse kit, using molecular barcoded adaptors covering alpha/delta and beta/gamma chains. TCR library preparation used the same RNA that went into transcriptome sequencing. An Illumina HiSeq 4000 with 2 x 150 cycles was used to sequence the TCR libraries. As for the original processing: Using MiXCR, which included quality filtering and error correction, TCR reads were aligned to human V, D, J and C references and then assembled into CDR3 clonotypes. Clonotype counts and gene usage diversity were analyzed with the tcR package in R. For inspection of raw mapping reads, RNA-seq reads were mapped by STAR aligner version 2.5.3a onto GRCh37 of the human genome. To test how sequencing depth affects detected clonotypes, IR-seq fastq files were randomly downsampled with Seqtk 1.3. TCRdb reworked the public reads: Q25 trimming with fastp, MiXCR clone assembly, productive beta chains retained. One record per CDR3 amino acid sequence lists the most common genes and DNA. TCRdb's processing, not the authors' own work, is the source of the V and J calls. Within this sample are some 130,000 distinct CDR3 sequences, with approximately 13% of them counted one time only. The top ten clonotypes cover 8% to 9% of the sample.

The sequence is built from TRBV30 and TRBJ2-7; TRBD2 aligns with 11 central bases. The sample consisted of a population of CD138-negative cells sorted from bone marrow. The sample's cell subset or site label, decoded: bone marrow mononuclear cells depleted of CD138+ plasma/myeloma cells by negative magnetic selection. The origin of this receptor is a donor at least 40 years old with multiple myeloma. The nucleotides are TGTGCCTGGAGGACTAGCGGGAACTACGAGCAGAACTTC. Its product reads: CAWRTSGNYEQNF.